This is a list of T cell receptor beta chains from one sample in a study of blood T cell repertoires in COVID-19. Measured with immunoSEQ multiplex PCR; TCRdb has only the in-frame clones, and not every one. The table records a few hundred thousand clones, approximately 90% of them present only once. Sequencing used peripheral blood. These receptor sequences come from a woman in her twenties or thirties with COVID-19, enrolled during active disease. The CDR3 runs from the conserved cysteine through the conserved F or W. Fields, in order: J gene, V gene, CDR3 protein.

TRBJ1-5 TRBV4-1 CASSLGQTYQPQHF
TRBJ1-6 TRBV21-1 CASSSRRRSNSPLHF
TRBJ1-1 TRBV24-1 CATRQGTEAFF
TRBJ2-5 TRBV7-2 CASSLAWTSGIQETQYF
TRBJ1-1 TRBV5-4 CASSQQARNTEAFF
TRBJ2-7 TRBV3-1/TRBV3-2 CASSPRGGPYEQYF
TRBJ2-2 TRBV27 CASSPHDRARNTGELFF
TRBJ2-7 TRBV7-9 CASSLDPGTGRYEQYF
TRBJ2-5 TRBV19 CASSPGGVEETQYF
TRBJ1-2 TRBV5-6 CASSLDRRYNGYTF
TRBJ1-1 TRBV7-9 CASTTQWTGNTEAFF
TRBJ2-3 TRBV5-1 CASNPTGTDTQYF
TRBJ2-2 TRBV7-2 CASSLVLTGAGELFF
TRBJ2-2 TRBV4-2 CASSQLVGQGNTGELFF
TRBJ2-1 TRBV7-8 CASSSGQGASYNEQFF
TRBJ2-7 TRBV4-3 CASSQDGSGGIYEQYF
TRBJ2-5 TRBV7-2 CASSSFGASETQYF
TRBJ2-5 TRBV19 CASSRGAAEETQYF
TRBJ1-1 TRBV28 CASRPDRGQAVVTEAFF
TRBJ2-5 TRBV5-1 CASSRGYGGLLQETQYF
TRBJ1-3 TRBV9 CASSVSRQGGNTIYF
TRBJ1-3 TRBV6-6 CASSYSSRPGGNTIYF
TRBJ1-2 TRBV6-6 CASSPKRKQGRGGYGYTF
TRBJ2-7 TRBV5-1 CASSLGTSGGQSYEQYF
TRBJ1-6 TRBV10-2 CASSDREASYNSPLHF
TRBJ1-4 TRBV5-5 CASSLGHHGNEKLFF
TRBJ1-1 TRBV28 CASFETREFMNTEAFF
TRBJ2-1 TRBV28 CASSYILLGYNEQFF
TRBJ1-5 TRBV7-2 CASSSQGQRQPQHF
TRBJ1-6 TRBV12-3/TRBV12-4 CASSFGNRSPLHF
TRBJ2-3 TRBV3-1/TRBV3-2 CASSQDGTSGGDTQYF
TRBJ1-1 TRBV5-4 CASSSTGFNIEAFF
TRBJ2-5 TRBV15 CATSRDRGTETQYF
TRBJ1-2 TRBV5-1 CASSMGQGRDYGYTF
TRBJ2-3 TRBV30 CAWSVGGGADTQYF
TRBJ2-3 TRBV19 CASTIARDTLSWDTQYF
TRBJ1-6 TRBV3-1/TRBV3-2 CASSQMSNSPLHF
TRBJ1-5 TRBV11-2 CASSRAEDSNQPQHF